This is a list of T cell receptor beta chains from one sample in a study of T cells in Graves' hyperthyroidism and ophthalmopathy. TCRdb re-derived calls from the multiplex PCR reads in MiXCR, one entry per CDR3 protein. The data contain a few hundred thousand distinct CDR3 sequences, under 15% of them singletons. Sequencing was carried out using blood. These receptors were taken from a woman between 18 and 30 years old with Graves' hyperthyroidism. CDR3s include the opening cysteine and the closing phenylalanine or tryptophan. A D gene is named only where the DNA matches it firmly. Clone size is stated in some rows and not others, as once, few, many or a class when expanded.

many,TRBV2,TRBD1,TRBJ1-2,TGTGCCAGCAGTGAAACCCTCGGGGACAGGGGATCCTATGGCTACACCTTC,CASSETLGDRGSYGYTF
many,TRBV12-3/TRBV12-4,-,TRBJ2-5,TGTGCCAGCACGCAAGTCAGGGGGAGCCGGGAGAGTGGGACCCAGTACTTC,CASTQVRGSRESGTQYF
few,TRBV25-1,-,TRBJ1-2,TGTGCCAGCCGGCCGGGGGACGGTTATGGCTACACCTTC,CASRPGDGYGYTF
many,TRBV7-2,-,TRBJ2-1,TGTGCCAGCAGCTTAGGGGTGATTGGCAGCTCCTACAATGAGCAGTTCTTC,CASSLGVIGSSYNEQFF
-,TRBV5-1,-,TRBJ2-1,TGCGCCAGCAGCTCCCAGGGGGGAAACGTGGAGCAGTTCTTC,CASSSQGGNVEQFF
few,TRBV30,-,TRBJ1-2,TGTGCCTGGAGTAACCCTGGGGGCTATGGCTACACCTTC,CAWSNPGGYGYTF
many,TRBV10-3,TRBD2,TRBJ2-3,TGTGCCATCAGTGACCGGAGGGAGGGGTCAGATACGCAGTATTTT,CAISDRREGSDTQYF
few,TRBV7-9,TRBD2,TRBJ2-4,TGTGCCAGCAGCTTAACCGGACCCCGGACTAGCGGAAACATTCAGTACTTC,CASSLTGPRTSGNIQYF
few,TRBV6-1,-,TRBJ1-5,TGTGCCAGCAGCCTAGGACAGCCTGGCCTGGGGAGCAATCAGCCCCAGCATTTT,CASSLGQPGLGSNQPQHF
many,TRBV30,-,TRBJ1-6,TGTGCCGGAAGGAAGATCTATAATTCACCCCTCCACTTT,CAGRKIYNSPLHF
few,TRBV20-1,TRBD1,TRBJ2-7,TGCAGTGCTAGCTTCGATGACAGGGGCTACGAGCAGTACTTC,CSASFDDRGYEQYF
many,TRBV12-3/TRBV12-4,TRBD1,TRBJ2-3,TGTGCCGTCCACAGGGGGCTTAGCGGAGGGGATACAGATACGCAGTATTTT,CAVHRGLSGGDTDTQYF
many,TRBV12-3/TRBV12-4,TRBD1,TRBJ2-7,TGTGCCAGCAGTTGGGGGACAGCTGCCTACGAGCAGTACTTC,CASSWGTAAYEQYF
-,TRBV12-3/TRBV12-4,TRBD2,TRBJ2-5,TGTGCCAGCAACCCAGCGGGAGGGCAAGAGACCCAGTACTTC,CASNPAGGQETQYF
many,TRBV24-1,TRBD1,TRBJ1-1,TGTGCCACCAGACCGGGACAGGGGGCAAGAGTCACTGAAGCTTTCTTT,CATRPGQGARVTEAFF
many,TRBV18,-,TRBJ2-5,TGTGCCAGCTCACCACCGGGACTTCAAGAGACCCAGTACTTC,CASSPPGLQETQYF
many,TRBV7-3,TRBD2,TRBJ2-3,TGTGCCAGCAGCTTTGCGGGGGGGACAGATACGCAGTATTTT,CASSFAGGTDTQYF
-,TRBV4-1,TRBD1,TRBJ1-5,TGCGCCAGCAGCCAAGACCGACAAGAGGACAGGGCGGGTCAGCCCCAGCATTTT,CASSQDRQEDRAGQPQHF